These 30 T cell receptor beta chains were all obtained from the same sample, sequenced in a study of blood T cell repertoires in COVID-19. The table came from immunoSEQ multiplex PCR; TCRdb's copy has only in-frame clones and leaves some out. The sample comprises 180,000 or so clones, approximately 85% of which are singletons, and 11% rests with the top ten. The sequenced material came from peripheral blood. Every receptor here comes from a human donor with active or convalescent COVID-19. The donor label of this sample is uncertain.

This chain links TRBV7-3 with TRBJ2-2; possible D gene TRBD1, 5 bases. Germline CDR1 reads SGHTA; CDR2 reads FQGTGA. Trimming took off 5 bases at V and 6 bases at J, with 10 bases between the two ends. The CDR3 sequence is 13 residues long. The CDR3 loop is CASSATGPGELFF. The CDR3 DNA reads TGTGCCAGCAGCGCAACAGGCCCCGGGGAGCTGTTTTTT.

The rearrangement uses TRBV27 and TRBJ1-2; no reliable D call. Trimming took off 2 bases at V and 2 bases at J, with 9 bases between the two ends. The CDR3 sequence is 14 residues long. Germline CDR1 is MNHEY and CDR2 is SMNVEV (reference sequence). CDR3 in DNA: TGTGCCAGCAGTTTACAGGCGCCGAACTATGGCTACACCTTC. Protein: CASSLQAPNYGYTF.

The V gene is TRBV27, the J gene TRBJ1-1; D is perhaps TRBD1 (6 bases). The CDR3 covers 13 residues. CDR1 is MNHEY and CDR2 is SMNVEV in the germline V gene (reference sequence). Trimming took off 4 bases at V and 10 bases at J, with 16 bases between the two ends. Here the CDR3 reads CASSSQGSQGAFF. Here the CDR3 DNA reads TGTGCCAGCAGTTCACAGGGCAGCCAGGGAGCTTTCTTT.

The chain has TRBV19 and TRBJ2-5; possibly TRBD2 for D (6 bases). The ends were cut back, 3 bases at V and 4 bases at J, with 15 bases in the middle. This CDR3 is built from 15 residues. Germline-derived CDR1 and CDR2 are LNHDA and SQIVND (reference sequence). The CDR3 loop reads CASSIARAGGETQYF. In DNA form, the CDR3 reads TGTGCCAGTAGTATTGCGAGAGCCGGGGGAGAGACCCAGTACTTC.

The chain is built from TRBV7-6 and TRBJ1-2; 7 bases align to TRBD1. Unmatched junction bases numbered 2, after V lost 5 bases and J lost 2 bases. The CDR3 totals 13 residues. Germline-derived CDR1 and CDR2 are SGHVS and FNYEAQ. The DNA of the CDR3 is TGTGCCAGCAGCCCACAGGGGAACTATGGCTACACCTTC. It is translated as CASSPQGNYGYTF.

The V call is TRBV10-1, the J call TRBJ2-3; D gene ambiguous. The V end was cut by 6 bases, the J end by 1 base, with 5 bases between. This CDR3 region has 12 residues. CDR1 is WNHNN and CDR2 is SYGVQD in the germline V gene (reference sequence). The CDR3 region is CASSGCTDTQYF. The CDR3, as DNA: TGCGCCAGCAGCGGTTGCACAGATACGCAGTATTTT.

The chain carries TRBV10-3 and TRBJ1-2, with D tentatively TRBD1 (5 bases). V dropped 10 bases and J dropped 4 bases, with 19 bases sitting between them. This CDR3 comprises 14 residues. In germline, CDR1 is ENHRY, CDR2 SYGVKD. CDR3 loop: CATQGPAALYGYTF. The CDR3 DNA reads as TGTGCCACCCAGGGCCCCGCGGCACTCTATGGCTACACCTTC.

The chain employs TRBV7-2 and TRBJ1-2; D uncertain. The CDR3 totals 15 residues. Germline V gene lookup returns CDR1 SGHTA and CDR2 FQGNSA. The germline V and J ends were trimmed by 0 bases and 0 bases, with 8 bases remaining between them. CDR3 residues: CASSLALQSNYGYTF. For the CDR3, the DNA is TGTGCCAGCAGCTTAGCGCTTCAGTCTAACTATGGCTACACCTTC.

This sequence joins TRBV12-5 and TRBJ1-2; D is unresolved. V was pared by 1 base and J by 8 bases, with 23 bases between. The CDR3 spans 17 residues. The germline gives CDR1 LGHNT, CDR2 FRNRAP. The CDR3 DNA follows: TGTGCTAGTGGTTTGGAACGGGGATCCCGGACGGCTGGGGGCTACACCTTC. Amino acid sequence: CASGLERGSRTAGGYTF.

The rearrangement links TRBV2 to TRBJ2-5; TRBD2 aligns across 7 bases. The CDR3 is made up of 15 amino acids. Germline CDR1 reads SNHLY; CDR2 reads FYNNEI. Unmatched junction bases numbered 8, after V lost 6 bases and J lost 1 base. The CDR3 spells CASRWREGFQETQYF. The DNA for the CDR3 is TGTGCCAGCAGGTGGAGGGAGGGATTCCAAGAGACCCAGTACTTC.

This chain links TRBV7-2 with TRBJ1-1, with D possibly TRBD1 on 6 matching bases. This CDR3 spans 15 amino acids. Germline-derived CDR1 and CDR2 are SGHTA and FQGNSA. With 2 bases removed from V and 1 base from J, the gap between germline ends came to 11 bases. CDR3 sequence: CASSLTGTQNTEAFF. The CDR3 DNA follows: TGTGCCAGCAGCTTAACCGGGACACAGAACACTGAAGCTTTCTTT.

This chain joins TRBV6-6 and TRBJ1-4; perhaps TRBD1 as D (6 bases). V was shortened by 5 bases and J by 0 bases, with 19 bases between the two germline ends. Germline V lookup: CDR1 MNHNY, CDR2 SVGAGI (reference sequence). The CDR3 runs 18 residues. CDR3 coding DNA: TGTGCCAGCAGTCTTAGGCTCCAGGGACATGCAACTAATGAAAAACTGTTTTTT. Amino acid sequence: CASSLRLQGHATNEKLFF.

The CDR3 region has the DNA TGTGCCAGCAGCCTAGCGGGGGGGCCGGAGACCCAGTACTTC. This sequence encodes CASSLAGGPETQYF. The V and J genes are TRBV3-1 (or the pseudogene TRBV3-2) and TRBJ2-5; 11 bases match TRBD2. V gave up 4 bases and J gave up 5 bases; unmatched junction bases: 3. CDR1 is LGHDT and CDR2 is YNNKEL in the germline V gene (reference sequence). The CDR3 is made up of 14 amino acids.

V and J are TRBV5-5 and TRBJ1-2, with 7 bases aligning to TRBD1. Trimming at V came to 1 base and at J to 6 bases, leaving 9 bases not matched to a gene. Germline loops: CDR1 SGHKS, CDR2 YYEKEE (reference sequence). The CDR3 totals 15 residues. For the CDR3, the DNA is TGTGCCAGCAGCTTGTTCGTGCAGGGGGAGGATGGCTACACCTTC. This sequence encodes CASSLFVQGEDGYTF.

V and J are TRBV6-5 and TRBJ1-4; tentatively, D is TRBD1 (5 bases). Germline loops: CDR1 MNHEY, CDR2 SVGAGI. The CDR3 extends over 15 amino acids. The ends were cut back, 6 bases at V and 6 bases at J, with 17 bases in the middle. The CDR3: CASRPGGQGDEKLFF. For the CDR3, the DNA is TGTGCCAGCAGGCCAGGCGGCCAGGGCGATGAAAAACTGTTTTTT.

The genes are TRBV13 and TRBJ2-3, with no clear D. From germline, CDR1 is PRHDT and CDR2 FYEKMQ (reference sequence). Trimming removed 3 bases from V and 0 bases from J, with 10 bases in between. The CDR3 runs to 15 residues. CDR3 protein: CASSFPLGSTDTQYF. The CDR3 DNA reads TGTGCCAGCAGCTTCCCGCTAGGTAGCACAGATACGCAGTATTTT.

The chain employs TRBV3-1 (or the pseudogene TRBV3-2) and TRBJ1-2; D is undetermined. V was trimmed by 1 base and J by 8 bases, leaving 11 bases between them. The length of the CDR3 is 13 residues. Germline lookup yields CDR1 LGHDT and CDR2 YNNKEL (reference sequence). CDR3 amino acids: CASSQVVPRGYTF. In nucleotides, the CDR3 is TGTGCCAGCAGCCAAGTGGTTCCTAGAGGCTACACCTTC.

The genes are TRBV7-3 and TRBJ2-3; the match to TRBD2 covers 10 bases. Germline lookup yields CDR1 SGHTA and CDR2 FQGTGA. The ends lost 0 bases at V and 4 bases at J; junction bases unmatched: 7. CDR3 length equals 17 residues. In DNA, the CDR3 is TGTGCCAGCAGCTTAACAGGGTCCGGGACTAGCGCAGATACGCAGTATTTT. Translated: CASSLTGSGTSADTQYF.

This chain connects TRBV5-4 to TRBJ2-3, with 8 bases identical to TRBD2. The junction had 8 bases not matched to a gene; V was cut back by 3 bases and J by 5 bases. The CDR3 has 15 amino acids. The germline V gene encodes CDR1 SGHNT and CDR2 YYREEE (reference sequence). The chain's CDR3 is CASSSERGLGDTQYF. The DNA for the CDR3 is TGTGCCAGCAGCTCCGAGCGGGGGTTGGGAGATACGCAGTATTTT.

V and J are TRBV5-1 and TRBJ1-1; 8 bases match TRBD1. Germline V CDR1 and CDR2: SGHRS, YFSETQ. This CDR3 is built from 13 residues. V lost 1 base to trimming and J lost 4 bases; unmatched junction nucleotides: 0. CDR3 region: CASSLTGGTEAFF. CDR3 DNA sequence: TGCGCCAGCAGCTTGACAGGGGGCACTGAAGCTTTCTTT. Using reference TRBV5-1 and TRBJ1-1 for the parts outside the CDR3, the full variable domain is KAGVTQTPRYLIKTRGQQVTLSCSPISGHRSVSWYQQTPGQGLQFLFEYFSETQRNKGNFPGRFSGRQFSNSRSEMNVSTLELGDSALYLCASSLTGGTEAFFGQGTRLTVV.

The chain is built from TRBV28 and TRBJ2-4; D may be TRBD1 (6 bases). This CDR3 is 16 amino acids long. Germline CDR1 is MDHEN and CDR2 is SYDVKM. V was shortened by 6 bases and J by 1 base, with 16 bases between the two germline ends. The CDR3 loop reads CASRTPADRAKNIQYF. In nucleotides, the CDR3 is TGTGCCAGCAGGACCCCGGCCGACAGGGCCAAAAACATTCAGTACTTC.

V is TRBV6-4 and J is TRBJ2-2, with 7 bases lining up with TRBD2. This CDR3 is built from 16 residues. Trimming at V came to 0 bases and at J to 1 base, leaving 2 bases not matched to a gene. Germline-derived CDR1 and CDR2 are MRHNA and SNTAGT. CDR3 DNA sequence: TGTGCCAGCAGTGACTCGAGGGAGGGGAACACCGGGGAGCTGTTTTTT. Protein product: CASSDSREGNTGELFF.

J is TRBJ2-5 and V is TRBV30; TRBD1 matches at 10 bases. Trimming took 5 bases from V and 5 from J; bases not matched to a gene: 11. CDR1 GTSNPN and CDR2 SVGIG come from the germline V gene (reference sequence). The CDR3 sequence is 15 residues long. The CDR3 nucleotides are TGTGCCTGGGCGAAGGGGACAGGGGTGGTGGAGACCCAGTACTTC. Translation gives CAWAKGTGVVETQYF.

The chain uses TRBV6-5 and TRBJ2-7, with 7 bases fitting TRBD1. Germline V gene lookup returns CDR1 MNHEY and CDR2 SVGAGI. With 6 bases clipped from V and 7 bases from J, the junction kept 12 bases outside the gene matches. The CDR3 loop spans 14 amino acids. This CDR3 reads CASRQTGQFPEQYF. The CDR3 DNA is TGTGCCAGCAGGCAGACAGGGCAGTTCCCAGAGCAGTACTTC.

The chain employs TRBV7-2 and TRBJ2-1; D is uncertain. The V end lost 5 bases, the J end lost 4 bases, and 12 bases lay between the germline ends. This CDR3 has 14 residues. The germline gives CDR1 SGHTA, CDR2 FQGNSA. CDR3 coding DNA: TGTGCCAGCAGCCCGGCCGCGGCTTACAATGAGCAGTTCTTC. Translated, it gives CASSPAAAYNEQFF.

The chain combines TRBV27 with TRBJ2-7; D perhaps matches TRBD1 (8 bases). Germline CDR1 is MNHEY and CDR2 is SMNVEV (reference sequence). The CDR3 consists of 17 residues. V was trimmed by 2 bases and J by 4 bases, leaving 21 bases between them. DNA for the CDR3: TGTGCCAGCAGTTTAACAGGGGGGGTGACAGCCAGGTACGAGCAGTACTTC. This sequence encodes CASSLTGGVTARYEQYF.

The CDR3 nucleotides are TGTGCCAGCAGCTTAGCCTCGGTAGTGGCAGATACGCAGTATTTT. Protein: CASSLASVVADTQYF. The chain carries TRBV7-2 and TRBJ2-3; D unclear. Trimming cost V 0 bases and J 4 bases, with 11 bases left between them. This CDR3 spans 15 amino acids. CDR1 is SGHTA, CDR2 FQGNSA, per germline.

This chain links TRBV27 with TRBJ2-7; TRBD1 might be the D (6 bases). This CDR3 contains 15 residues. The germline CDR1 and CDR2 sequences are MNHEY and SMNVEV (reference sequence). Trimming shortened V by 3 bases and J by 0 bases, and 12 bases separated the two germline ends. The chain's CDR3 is CASSFVQGGSYEQYF. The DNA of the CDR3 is TGTGCCAGCAGTTTTGTACAGGGCGGCTCCTACGAGCAGTACTTC.

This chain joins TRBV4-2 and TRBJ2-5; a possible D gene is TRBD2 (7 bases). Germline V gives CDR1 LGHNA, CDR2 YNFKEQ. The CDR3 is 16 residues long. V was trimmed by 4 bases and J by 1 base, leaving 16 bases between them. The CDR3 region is CASSLWGRGRQETQYF. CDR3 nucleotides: TGTGCCAGCAGCCTCTGGGGGCGGGGGCGCCAAGAGACCCAGTACTTC.

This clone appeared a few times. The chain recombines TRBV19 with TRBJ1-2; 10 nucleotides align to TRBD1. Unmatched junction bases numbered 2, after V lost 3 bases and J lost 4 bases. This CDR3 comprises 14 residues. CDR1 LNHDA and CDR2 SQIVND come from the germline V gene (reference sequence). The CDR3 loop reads CASSMGQGIYGYTF. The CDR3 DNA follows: TGTGCCAGTAGTATGGGACAGGGGATCTATGGCTACACCTTC.